The sample holds one count of the clone carrying this T cell receptor beta chain. Germline V lookup: CDR1 SGHRS, CDR2 YFSETQ. The CDR3 consists of 14 residues. The V and J ends lost 2 bases and 4 bases, in that order; junction bases with no gene match: 5. Original processing notes: Using reference gene primer amplification, nucleated cell counts were estimated. Assay: immunoSEQ multiplex PCR; the TCRdb copy retains only in-frame clones and omits some. D and trimming come from the DNA, and the V and J calls and clone size come from that table. This sample yields approximately 90,000 clones, of which around 88% are seen a single time; around 0.44% belongs to the top ten. This sample is part of a study of blood T cell repertoires in COVID-19. In the study overall: Collection of acute and convalescent COVID-19 samples took place in the United States, Italy and Spain. T cells, B-cell-depleted T cells, or PBMCs provided the cDNA or gDNA that served as material.

V gene TRBV5-1 combines with J gene TRBJ1-2; 7 positions agree with TRBD1. The TCR was taken from a man aged 60-69 years with acute or convalescent COVID-19. The sequencing input was peripheral blood. The CDR3 sequence: CASSFLTGSYGYTF. The CDR3 bases are TGCGCCAGCAGCTTCCTGACAGGGTCCTATGGCTACACCTTC.